Listed below are T cell receptor beta chains from one sample, sequenced in a study of identical twins. MiXCR was run by TCRdb on the 5' RACE reads, yielding one entry per CDR3 protein. The sample carries under 800,000 distinct CDR3 sequences, around 20% recorded once. In addition, the sample was reused for a study of T cells expressing NK-cell markers.

Specimen: PBMCs. Receptors originate from a woman younger than 35 in good health. The conserved cysteine and the conserved F or W are not part of the CDR3 here. Each record gives: J gene, V gene, CDR3 protein.

j_call: TRBJ2-5
v_call: TRBV12-3/TRBV12-4
cdr3_aa: ASSPLIEVGGGGGTQY

j_call: TRBJ2-5
v_call: TRBV27
cdr3_aa: ASSLWPPGLAVQETQY

j_call: TRBJ1-5
v_call: TRBV6-1
cdr3_aa: ASSRGPRMPQH

j_call: TRBJ2-5
v_call: TRBV5-5
cdr3_aa: ASSLRGGPVETQY

j_call: TRBJ1-2
v_call: TRBV7-8
cdr3_aa: ASSPWRDYGYT

j_call: TRBJ2-7
v_call: TRBV20-1
cdr3_aa: SARGGTGGYEQY

j_call: TRBJ2-1
v_call: TRBV29-1
cdr3_aa: SVPSGSSYNEQF

j_call: TRBJ2-1
v_call: TRBV25-1
cdr3_aa: ASSAAGNPGEQF

j_call: TRBJ1-1
v_call: TRBV7-9
cdr3_aa: ASSFQELNTEAF

j_call: TRBJ2-1
v_call: TRBV29-1
cdr3_aa: SGSRDPRGNEQF

j_call: TRBJ1-2
v_call: TRBV12-3/TRBV12-4
cdr3_aa: ASSYASSGYT

j_call: TRBJ2-7
v_call: TRBV18
cdr3_aa: ASSPSGSTYEQY

j_call: TRBJ2-7
v_call: TRBV7-9
cdr3_aa: ASSDPTSGSPEQY

j_call: TRBJ2-3
v_call: TRBV20-1
cdr3_aa: SARDHDTQY

j_call: TRBJ2-5
v_call: TRBV20-1
cdr3_aa: SASGASGEARGETQY

j_call: TRBJ2-1
v_call: TRBV6-2/TRBV6-3
cdr3_aa: ASIRSGASGEQF

j_call: TRBJ2-7
v_call: TRBV6-5
cdr3_aa: ASSYNARTVSYEQY

j_call: TRBJ1-2
v_call: TRBV6-5
cdr3_aa: ASSYPPGQQGNGYT

j_call: TRBJ2-4
v_call: TRBV5-6
cdr3_aa: ASSPATGDIQY

j_call: TRBJ1-4
v_call: TRBV5-5
cdr3_aa: ASSLMGQGQPGEKLF

j_call: TRBJ2-3
v_call: TRBV4-3
cdr3_aa: ASSQGFYTDTQY

j_call: TRBJ2-1
v_call: TRBV20-1
cdr3_aa: SARDSTSGKQF

j_call: TRBJ2-3
v_call: TRBV11-1
cdr3_aa: ASSFTGQREFAGTDTQY

j_call: TRBJ1-2
v_call: TRBV29-1
cdr3_aa: SVSVGSDGYT

j_call: TRBJ2-2
v_call: TRBV7-7
cdr3_aa: ASSSLSATGTGELF

j_call: TRBJ2-6
v_call: TRBV6-1
cdr3_aa: ASSGARSSGANVLT

j_call: TRBJ2-3
v_call: TRBV9
cdr3_aa: ASSVGKGLPSTDTQY

j_call: TRBJ2-1
v_call: TRBV29-1
cdr3_aa: SGLQGPGLSEQF